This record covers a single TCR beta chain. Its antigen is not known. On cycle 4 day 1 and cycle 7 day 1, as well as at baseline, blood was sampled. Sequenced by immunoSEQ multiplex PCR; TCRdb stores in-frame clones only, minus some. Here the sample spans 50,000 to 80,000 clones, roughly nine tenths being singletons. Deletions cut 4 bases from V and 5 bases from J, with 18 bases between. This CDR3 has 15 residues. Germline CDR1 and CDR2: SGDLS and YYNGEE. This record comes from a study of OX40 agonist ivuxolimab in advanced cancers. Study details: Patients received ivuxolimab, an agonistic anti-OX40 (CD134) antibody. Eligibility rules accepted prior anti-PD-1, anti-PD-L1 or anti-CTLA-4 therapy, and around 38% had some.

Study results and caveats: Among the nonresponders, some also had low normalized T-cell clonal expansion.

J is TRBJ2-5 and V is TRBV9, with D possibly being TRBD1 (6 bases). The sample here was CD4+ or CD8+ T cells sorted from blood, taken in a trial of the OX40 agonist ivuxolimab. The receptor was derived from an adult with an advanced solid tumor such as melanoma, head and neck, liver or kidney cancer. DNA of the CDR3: TGTGCCAGCAGCCTCGGACAGTTAGGGCGGGAGACCCAGTACTTC. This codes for CASSLGQLGRETQYF. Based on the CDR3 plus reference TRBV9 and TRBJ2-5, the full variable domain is DSGVTQTPKHLITATGQRVTLRCSPRSGDLSVYWYQQSLDQGLQFLIQYYNGEERAKGNILERFSAQQFPDLHSELNLSSLELGDSALYFCASSLGQLGRETQYFGPGTRLLVL.